These 14 T cell receptor beta chains were all obtained from the same sample, sequenced in a study of beta chain features in type 1 diabetes. What was sequenced were expressed TCRB transcripts, since all of the isolated RNA had been reverse transcribed. Sequencing used immunoSEQ multiplex PCR; TCRdb keeps in-frame clones, though not all of them. The sample comprises 300,000 to 350,000 clones, 11% to 15% of which are singletons, and roughly 7% rests with the top ten. The sample consisted of central memory CD4+ T cells from blood. The receptors stem from a man aged 30-40 years in good health.

The chain combines TRBV25-1 with TRBJ2-5; D may match TRBD1 or TRBD2 (5 bases each). V lost 4 bases and J 5 bases, leaving 17 bases between the germline ends. Germline-derived CDR1 and CDR2 are MGHDK and SYGVNS. The length of the CDR3 is 15 residues. The CDR3 nucleotides are TGTGCCAGCAGTGGTTTTGGGGGAGTGGAGGAGACCCAGTACTTC. Translated, it gives CASSGFGGVEETQYF.

This clone has ten or more counts. The chain recombines TRBV14 with TRBJ2-1, with D hard to call. Trimming cost V 6 bases and J 6 bases, with 9 bases left between them. Germline V gives CDR1 SGHDN, CDR2 FVKESK. This CDR3 contains 12 residues. CDR3 nucleotides: TGTGCCAGCAGTATTCGCCTCAATGAGCAGTTCTTC. It is translated as CASSIRLNEQFF.

This clone showed up just a few times. This sequence joins TRBV6-4 and TRBJ2-3, with no clear D. CDR3 length: 13 amino acids. Germline V gene lookup returns CDR1 MRHNA and CDR2 SNTAGT. The ends were cut back, 0 bases at V and 5 bases at J, with 6 bases in the middle. The CDR3 sequence: CASSDSALDTQYF. Here the CDR3 DNA reads TGTGCCAGCAGTGACTCGGCGCTAGATACGCAGTATTTT.

About this clone itself: This CDR3 is also generated by other DNA sequences in the sample. The chain recombines TRBV6-1 with TRBJ2-3; D unresolved. Trimming took off 8 bases at V and 6 bases at J, with 9 bases between the two ends. The CDR3 has 11 residues. Per the germline V gene, CDR1 is MNHNS and CDR2 is SASEGT. This CDR3 reads CASSTRDTQYF. The CDR3 nucleotides read TGTGCCAGCTCTACAAGGGATACGCAGTATTTT.

The chain couples TRBV5-4 to TRBJ2-1; TRBD2 aligns across 9 bases. V dropped 4 bases and J dropped 8; count of bases not matched to a gene: 16. Germline CDR1 and CDR2: SGHNT and YYREEE (reference sequence). The CDR3 has 17 residues. The CDR3 here is CASSQGGAGGLPYEQFF. CDR3 DNA sequence: TGTGCCAGCAGCCAGGGCGGCGCGGGGGGGCTTCCCTATGAGCAGTTCTTC.

Note on this clone: The identical CDR3 is also encoded by other nucleotide sequences in the sample. The rearrangement links TRBV5-1 to TRBJ2-1; D not resolved. CDR3 size: 12 residues. Trimming pared 0 bases from V and 8 bases from J, leaving 6 bases between. The V gene's germline CDR1 is SGHRS and CDR2 YFSETQ. In DNA, the CDR3 is TGCGCCAGCAGCTTGGCTTTAGATGAGCAGTTCTTC. This gives the protein CASSLALDEQFF.

DNA of the CDR3: TGTGCCAGCAGCTGGGTGAGCGGGCCAGAGACCCAGTACTTC. Amino acid sequence: CASSWVSGPETQYF. This sequence joins TRBV5-4 and TRBJ2-5; perhaps TRBD2 as D (6 bases). V lost 3 bases and J lost 4, with 13 bases in between. The CDR3 is 14 amino acids. Germline V lookup: CDR1 SGHNT, CDR2 YYREEE (reference sequence).

This clone occurred a few times. This specimen includes other DNA sequences encoding the same CDR3. The chain has TRBV6-6 and TRBJ2-7; D possibly corresponds to TRBD2 (6 bases). V lost 0 bases and J 7 bases, leaving 16 bases between the germline ends. CDR1 MNHNY and CDR2 SVGAGI come from the germline V gene (reference sequence). The CDR3 totals 15 residues. This chain's CDR3 is CASSYSGGGKGEQYF. The CDR3, as DNA: TGTGCCAGCAGTTACTCCGGGGGTGGGAAGGGGGAGCAGTACTTC.

This clone was detected only a few times. The rearrangement uses TRBV14 and TRBJ2-1, with 8 bases fitting TRBD2. The V gene's germline CDR1 is SGHDN and CDR2 FVKESK. V was clipped by 1 base and J by 3 bases; unmatched bases: 5. There are 16 residues in the CDR3. The CDR3 sequence is CASSQVGSGGYNEQFF. In DNA, the CDR3 is TGTGCCAGCAGCCAAGTAGGAAGCGGGGGCTACAATGAGCAGTTCTTC.

V usage is TRBV10-3 and J usage is TRBJ1-2; TRBD1 matches at 8 bases. V was pared by 10 bases and J by 3 bases, with 7 bases of the junction left unmatched. From germline, CDR1 is ENHRY and CDR2 SYGVKD. The length of the CDR3 is 13 residues. CDR3 amino acids: CASSPDRDYGYTF. The DNA for the CDR3 is TGTGCCAGCAGCCCGGACAGGGACTATGGCTACACCTTC.

J is TRBJ1-2 and V is TRBV19; 7 positions agree with TRBD1. The ends lost 4 bases at V and 8 bases at J; junction bases unmatched: 4. The CDR3 is made up of 12 amino acids. CDR1 LNHDA and CDR2 SQIVND come from the germline V gene (reference sequence). The CDR3 loop is CASSTYRGGYTF. In DNA, the CDR3 is TGTGCCAGTAGTACTTACAGGGGAGGCTACACCTTC.

The chain uses TRBV6-4 and TRBJ2-3; D is uncertain. The length of the CDR3 is 13 residues. Germline values: CDR1 MRHNA, CDR2 SNTAGT. Trimming shortened V by 2 bases and J by 2 bases, and 5 bases separated the two germline ends. The CDR3 DNA reads TGTGCCAGCAGTGACGACTTCACAGATACGCAGTATTTT. Translation gives CASSDDFTDTQYF.

The table lists this clone with a few counts. The chain links TRBV5-4 to TRBJ2-2; D is unclear. The CDR3 totals 14 residues. Germline CDR1 and CDR2: SGHNT and YYREEE (reference sequence). Trimming removed 4 bases at V and 6 bases at J, with 13 bases between. The CDR3 loop reads CASSPDTASGELFF. The CDR3 DNA follows: TGTGCCAGCAGCCCTGACACTGCGTCCGGGGAGCTGTTTTTT. The variable domain in full, completed from reference TRBV5-4 and TRBJ2-2, reads ETGVTQSPTHLIKTRGQQVTLRCSSQSGHNTVSWYQQALGQGPQFIFQYYREEENGRGNFPPRFSGLQFPNYSSELNVNALELDDSALYLCASSPDTASGELFFGEGSRLTVL.

This clone turned up a few times. The CDR3 spells CASSLDRADTQYF. The CDR3 nucleotides are TGTGCCAGCAGCTTGGACAGGGCAGATACGCAGTATTTT. The V and J genes are TRBV5-4 and TRBJ2-3, with D possibly matching TRBD1 (6 bases). The V gene's germline CDR1 is SGHNT and CDR2 YYREEE (reference sequence). Between the trimmed V and J ends, which lost 0 bases and 4 bases, there was a span of 6 bases. The CDR3 has 13 residues.